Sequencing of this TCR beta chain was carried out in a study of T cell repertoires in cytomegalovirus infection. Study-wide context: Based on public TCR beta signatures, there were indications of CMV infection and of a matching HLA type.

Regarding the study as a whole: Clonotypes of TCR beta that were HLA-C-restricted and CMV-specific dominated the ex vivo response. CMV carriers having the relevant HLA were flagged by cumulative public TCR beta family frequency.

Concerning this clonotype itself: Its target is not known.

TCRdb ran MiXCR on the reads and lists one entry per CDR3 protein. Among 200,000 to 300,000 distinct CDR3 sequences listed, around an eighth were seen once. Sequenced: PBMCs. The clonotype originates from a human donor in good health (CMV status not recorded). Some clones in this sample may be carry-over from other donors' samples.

The CDR3 DNA reads as TGTGCCAGTAGTGGAGGACTCTCCTACAATGAGCAGTTCTTC. The encoded protein is CASSGGLSYNEQFF. The V call is TRBV19, the J call TRBJ2-1, with D perhaps TRBD2 (5 bases). The V end lost 5 bases, the J end lost 0 bases, and 8 bases lay between the germline ends. The CDR3 covers 14 residues. The germline V gene encodes CDR1 LNHDA and CDR2 SQIVND (reference sequence).